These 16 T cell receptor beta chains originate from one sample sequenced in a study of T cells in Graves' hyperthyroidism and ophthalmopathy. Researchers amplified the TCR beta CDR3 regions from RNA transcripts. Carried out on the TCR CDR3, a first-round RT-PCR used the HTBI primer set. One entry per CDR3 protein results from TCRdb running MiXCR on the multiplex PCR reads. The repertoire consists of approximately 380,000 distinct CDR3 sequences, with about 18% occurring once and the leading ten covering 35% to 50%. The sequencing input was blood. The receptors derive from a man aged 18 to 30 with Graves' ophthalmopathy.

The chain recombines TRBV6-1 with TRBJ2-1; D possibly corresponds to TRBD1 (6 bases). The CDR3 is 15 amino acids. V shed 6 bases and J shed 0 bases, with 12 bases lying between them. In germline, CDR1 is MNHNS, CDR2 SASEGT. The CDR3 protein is CASRLGQDSYNEQFF. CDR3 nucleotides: TGTGCCAGCAGGTTGGGACAAGACTCCTACAATGAGCAGTTCTTC.

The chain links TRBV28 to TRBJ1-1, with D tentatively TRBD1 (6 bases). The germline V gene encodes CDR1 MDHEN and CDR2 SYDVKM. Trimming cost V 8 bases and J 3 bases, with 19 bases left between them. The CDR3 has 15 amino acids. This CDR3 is CASDGGAAGDTEAFF. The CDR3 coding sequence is TGTGCCAGCGATGGGGGGGCCGCTGGGGACACTGAAGCTTTCTTT.

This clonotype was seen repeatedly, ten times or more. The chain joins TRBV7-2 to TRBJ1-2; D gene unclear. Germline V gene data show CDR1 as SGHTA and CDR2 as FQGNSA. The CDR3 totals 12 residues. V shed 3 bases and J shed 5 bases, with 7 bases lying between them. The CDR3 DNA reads TGTGCCAGCAGCTTTACGAAATATGGCTACACCTTC. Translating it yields CASSFTKYGYTF.

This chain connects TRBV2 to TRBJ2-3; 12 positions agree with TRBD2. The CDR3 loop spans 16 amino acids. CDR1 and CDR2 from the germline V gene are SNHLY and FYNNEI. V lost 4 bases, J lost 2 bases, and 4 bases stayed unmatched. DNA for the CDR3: TGTGCCAGCAGTGTAACTAGCGGGGGGTACACAGATACGCAGTATTTT. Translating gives CASSVTSGGYTDTQYF.

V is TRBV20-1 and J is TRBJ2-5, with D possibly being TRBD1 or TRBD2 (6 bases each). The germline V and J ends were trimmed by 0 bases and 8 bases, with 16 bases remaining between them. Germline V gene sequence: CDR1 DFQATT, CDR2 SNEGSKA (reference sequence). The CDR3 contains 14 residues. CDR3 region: CSARDRGTWGTQYF. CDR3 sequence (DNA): TGCAGTGCTAGAGATCGCGGGACATGGGGCACCCAGTACTTC.

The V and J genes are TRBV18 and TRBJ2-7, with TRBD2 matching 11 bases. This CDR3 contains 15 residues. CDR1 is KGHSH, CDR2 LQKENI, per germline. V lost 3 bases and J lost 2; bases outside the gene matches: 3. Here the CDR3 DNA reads TGTGCCAGCTCACCCCTAGCGGGGGGTGCCTACGAGCAGTACTTC. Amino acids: CASSPLAGGAYEQYF.

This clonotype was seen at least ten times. CDR3 in amino acids: CASSLKAGGTWTGELFF. The CDR3 region has the DNA TGTGCCAGCAGCTTAAAAGCGGGGGGCACGTGGACCGGGGAGCTGTTTTTT. V usage is TRBV7-2 and J usage is TRBJ2-2; 9 bases match TRBD2. Germline assignment: CDR1 SGHTA and CDR2 FQGNSA. J gave up 5 bases and V 2 bases, and 9 bases lay outside the gene matches. The CDR3 runs to 17 residues.

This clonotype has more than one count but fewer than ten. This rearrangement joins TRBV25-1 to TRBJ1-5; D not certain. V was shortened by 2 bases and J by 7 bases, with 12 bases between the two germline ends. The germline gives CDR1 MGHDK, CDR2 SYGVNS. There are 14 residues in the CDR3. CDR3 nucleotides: TGTGCCAGCAGTGAAGTAGGTAGGCAACAGCCCCAGCATTTT. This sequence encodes CASSEVGRQQPQHF.

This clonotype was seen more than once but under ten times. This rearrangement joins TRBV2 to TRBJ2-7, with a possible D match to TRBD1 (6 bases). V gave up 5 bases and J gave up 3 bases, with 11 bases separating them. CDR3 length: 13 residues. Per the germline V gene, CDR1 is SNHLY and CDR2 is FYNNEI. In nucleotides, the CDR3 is TGTGCCAGCAGTTACAGGGAATTCTACGAGCAGTACTTC. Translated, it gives CASSYREFYEQYF.

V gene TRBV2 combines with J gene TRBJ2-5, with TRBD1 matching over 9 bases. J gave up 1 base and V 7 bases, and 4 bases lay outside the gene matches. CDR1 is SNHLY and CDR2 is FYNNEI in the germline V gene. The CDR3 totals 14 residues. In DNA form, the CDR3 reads TGTGCCAGCACAGGACAGGGGATCCAAGAGACCCAGTACTTC. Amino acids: CASTGQGIQETQYF.

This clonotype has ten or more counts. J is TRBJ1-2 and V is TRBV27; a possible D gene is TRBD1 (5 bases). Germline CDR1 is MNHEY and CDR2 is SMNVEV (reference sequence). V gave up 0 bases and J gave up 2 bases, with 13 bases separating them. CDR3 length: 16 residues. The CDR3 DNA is TGTGCCAGCAGTTTATCGCTAGCCCCAGGGAACTATGGCTACACCTTC. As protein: CASSLSLAPGNYGYTF.

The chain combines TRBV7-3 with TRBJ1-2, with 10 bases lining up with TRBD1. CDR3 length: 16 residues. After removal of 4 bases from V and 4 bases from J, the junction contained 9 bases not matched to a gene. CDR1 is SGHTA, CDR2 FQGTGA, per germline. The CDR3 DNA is TGTGCCAGCAGCTCACTAGGGGGGACAGGGGTCTATGGCTACACCTTC. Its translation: CASSSLGGTGVYGYTF.

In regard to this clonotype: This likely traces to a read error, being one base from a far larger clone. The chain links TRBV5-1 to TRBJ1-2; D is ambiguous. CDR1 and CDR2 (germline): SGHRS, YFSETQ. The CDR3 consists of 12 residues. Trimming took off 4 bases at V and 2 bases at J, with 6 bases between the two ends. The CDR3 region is CASSLPNYGYTF. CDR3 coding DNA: TGCGCCAGCAGCCTACCCAACTATGGCTACACCTTC.

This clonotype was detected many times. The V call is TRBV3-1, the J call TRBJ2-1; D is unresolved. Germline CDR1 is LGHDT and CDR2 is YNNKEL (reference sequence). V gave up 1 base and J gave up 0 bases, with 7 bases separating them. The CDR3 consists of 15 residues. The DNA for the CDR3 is TGTGCCAGCAGCCAAGTTGAGAGCTCCTACAATGAGCAGTTCTTC. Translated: CASSQVESSYNEQFF.

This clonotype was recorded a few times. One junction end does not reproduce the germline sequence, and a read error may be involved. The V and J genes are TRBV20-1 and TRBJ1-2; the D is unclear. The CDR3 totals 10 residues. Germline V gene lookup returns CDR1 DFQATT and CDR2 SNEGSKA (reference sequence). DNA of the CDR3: TGCAGTGCCAGAGGCGATCGGGTAGCCTTC. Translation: CSARGDRVAF.

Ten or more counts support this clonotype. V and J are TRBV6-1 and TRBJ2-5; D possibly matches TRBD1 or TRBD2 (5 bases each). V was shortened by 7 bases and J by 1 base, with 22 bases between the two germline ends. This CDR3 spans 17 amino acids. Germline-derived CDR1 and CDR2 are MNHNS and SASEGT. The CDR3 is CASNRGVRIGGQETQYF. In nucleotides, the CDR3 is TGTGCCAGCAACCGGGGTGTAAGGATTGGGGGCCAAGAGACCCAGTACTTC.